One and the same sample provided the 9 T cell receptor beta chains below, sequenced in a study of blood T cell repertoires in COVID-19 (dated by TCRdb to the early 2020s). The library was built by means of the immunoSEQ multiplex PCR assay. Drawn from immuneACCESS, this table holds only the in-frame rearrangements with V and J called that TCRdb kept. Clones are partly lost; checked studies trace under half to an unresolved V gene and leave the rest unexplained. This sample comprises approximately 150,000 clones, roughly 90% of them detected only once. The biggest ten clones account for 18% of the sample. Specimen: peripheral blood. The receptors here all came from a man in his fifties or sixties with active or convalescent COVID-19.

This clone was recorded only once. This sequence joins TRBV5-1 and TRBJ1-1, with a possible D match to TRBD1 (5 bases). Trimming took 5 bases from V and 0 from J, leaving 11 bases between them. CDR3 length: 14 residues. In germline, CDR1 is SGHRS, CDR2 YFSETQ. The chain's CDR3 is CASRPGEMNTEAFF. The CDR3, as DNA: TGCGCCAGCAGACCGGGGGAAATGAACACTGAAGCTTTCTTT.

The V gene is TRBV2, the J gene TRBJ1-5; tentative D call: TRBD1 (6 bases). CDR1 and CDR2 (germline): SNHLY, FYNNEI. The length of the CDR3 is 17 residues. V shed 8 bases and J shed 7 bases, with 27 bases lying between them. Written as DNA, the CDR3 is TGTGCCAGCGGGGGCAACAGGAAGATAGGAGGAGAACAGCCCCAGCATTTT. Residues: CASGGNRKIGGEQPQHF.

This chain connects TRBV7-6 to TRBJ2-2; 8 bases are shared with TRBD1. This CDR3 is 15 amino acids long. Looked up from germline, CDR1 is SGHVS and CDR2 is FNYEAQ. With 4 bases clipped from V and 3 bases from J, the junction kept 4 bases outside the gene matches. CDR3 DNA sequence: TGTGCCAGCAGCTCCTTCAGGGGGCACACCGGGGAGCTGTTTTTT. Amino acids: CASSSFRGHTGELFF.

This rearrangement joins TRBV19 to TRBJ1-1; TRBD1 agrees at 7 bases. V dropped 6 bases and J dropped 4; count of bases not matched to a gene: 5. This CDR3 spans 13 amino acids. CDR1 is LNHDA and CDR2 is SQIVND in the germline V gene (reference sequence). CDR3 in DNA: TGTGCCAGTAGCTCGACAGGGTTCACTGAAGCTTTCTTT. Translation gives CASSSTGFTEAFF. Complete variable domain (other parts from reference TRBV19 and TRBJ1-1): DGGITQSPKYLFRKEGQNVTLSCEQNLNHDAMYWYRQDPGQGLRLIYYSQIVNDFQKGDIAEGYSVSREKKESFPLTVTSAQKNPTAFYLCASSSTGFTEAFFGQGTRLTVV.

The chain uses TRBV5-1 and TRBJ1-1; no reliable D call. This CDR3 contains 14 residues. The V gene lost 7 bases and the J gene lost 1 base, with 14 bases spanning the gap. Germline V gene data show CDR1 as SGHRS and CDR2 as YFSETQ. The CDR3 loop reads CASRQTVRNTEAFF. The DNA of the CDR3 is TGCGCCAGCCGACAAACAGTCCGGAACACTGAAGCTTTCTTT.

The gene calls are TRBV7-2 and TRBJ2-5, with D possibly being TRBD2 (6 bases). Trimming stripped 3 bases from V and 1 base from J, with 12 bases between. The CDR3 spans 15 residues. CDR1 is SGHTA and CDR2 is FQGNSA in the germline V gene. The CDR3 here is CASSFSGDSQETQYF. The CDR3 DNA reads as TGTGCCAGCAGCTTCTCCGGGGACTCCCAAGAGACCCAGTACTTC.

V and J are TRBV5-1 and TRBJ2-3; D is possibly TRBD1 (5 bases). In germline, CDR1 is SGHRS, CDR2 YFSETQ. The V end was cut by 4 bases, the J end by 1 base, with 10 bases between. The CDR3 extends over 14 amino acids. The CDR3 region is CASSVDSGTDTQYF. Written as DNA, the CDR3 is TGCGCCAGCAGCGTAGACAGCGGCACAGATACGCAGTATTTT.

This chain links TRBV5-4 with TRBJ1-1; D remains ambiguous. Trimming left V 4 bases short and J 1 base short, with 8 bases between. In germline, CDR1 is SGHNT, CDR2 YYREEE (reference sequence). CDR3 size: 13 residues. The CDR3 here is CASSPEGNTEAFF. The CDR3 DNA is TGTGCCAGCAGCCCGGAGGGGAACACTGAAGCTTTCTTT. The full variable domain, its missing parts supplied by reference TRBV5-4 and TRBJ1-1, is ETGVTQSPTHLIKTRGQQVTLRCSSQSGHNTVSWYQQALGQGPQFIFQYYREEENGRGNFPPRFSGLQFPNYSSELNVNALELDDSALYLCASSPEGNTEAFFGQGTRLTVV.

This sequence joins TRBV3-1 (or the pseudogene TRBV3-2) and TRBJ1-2, with 9 bases matching TRBD1. CDR3 length equals 15 residues. From germline, CDR1 is LGHDT and CDR2 YNNKEL (reference sequence). V shed 4 bases and J 8 bases; nucleotides not matched to a gene: 11. The CDR3 reads CASSRAGTGKEGYTF. CDR3 in DNA: TGTGCCAGCAGCCGCGCCGGGACAGGGAAGGAAGGCTACACCTTC.